Shown below are 31 T cell receptor beta chains from a single sample sequenced in a study of shared clonotypes between healthy human individuals. CD45RO-negative cells were positively selected for CCR7, leaving out terminally differentiated effector memory CD45RA+ cells. Clones were sequenced by immunoSEQ multiplex PCR, and TCRdb holds only the in-frame ones, with some missing. The repertoire includes about 2 million clones, about 95% of them detected once, and around 1.1% sits in the top ten. Sequencing was carried out using naive CD8+ T cells sorted from blood. The receptors derive from a man younger than 35 in good health.

The chain couples TRBV7-9 to TRBJ2-3; either TRBD1 or TRBD2 may fit D (6 bases each). This CDR3 region has 18 residues. V shed 1 base and J shed 1 base, with 18 bases lying between them. Germline CDR1 SEHNR, CDR2 FQNEAQ (reference sequence). CDR3 coding DNA: TGTGCCAGCAGCTTAGTGGTCTCAGGGGAGGTCGGCACAGATACGCAGTATTTT. It translates to CASSLVVSGEVGTDTQYF. Full variable domain (remainder filled in from reference TRBV7-9 and TRBJ2-3): DTGVSQNPRHKITKRGQNVTFRCDPISEHNRLYWYRQTLGQGPEFLTYFQNEAQLEKSRLLSDRFSAERPKGSFSTLEIQRTEQGDSAMYLCASSLVVSGEVGTDTQYFGPGTRLTVL.

This clone was found once. Other DNA sequences in the sample encode the same CDR3. The chain combines TRBV5-1 with TRBJ2-1; 11 positions match TRBD2. The CDR3 has 13 amino acids. The germline CDR1 and CDR2 sequences are SGHRS and YFSETQ. V lost 5 bases to trimming and J lost 5 bases; unmatched junction nucleotides: 0. As DNA, the CDR3 is TGCGCCAGCAGACTAGCGGGAGACAATGAGCAGTTCTTC. Encoded protein: CASRLAGDNEQFF.

This clone was counted a few times. The rearrangement uses TRBV27 and TRBJ1-1; D not resolved. Germline V gene sequence: CDR1 MNHEY, CDR2 SMNVEV (reference sequence). CDR3 length: 15 amino acids. V shed 2 bases and J shed 0 bases, with 10 bases lying between them. The CDR3: CASSLMVGMNTEAFF. The CDR3 DNA reads as TGTGCCAGCAGTTTAATGGTTGGGATGAACACTGAAGCTTTCTTT.

The chain uses TRBV6-1 and TRBJ2-1; D possibly corresponds to TRBD2 (6 bases). V was clipped by 2 bases and J by 8 bases, with 25 bases between them. The germline V gene encodes CDR1 MNHNS and CDR2 SASEGT. The CDR3 consists of 18 residues. CDR3 nucleotides: TGTGCCAGCAGTGAAACCGCAGCGGGTCCGGGATTTGTGGATGAGCAGTTCTTC. Encoded protein: CASSETAAGPGFVDEQFF.

The chain combines TRBV10-2 with TRBJ2-7; 14 bases line up with TRBD2. The CDR3 is 13 amino acids. Germline trimming cut 10 bases from V and 7 bases from J; bases unmatched to any gene: 6. Germline V lookup: CDR1 WSHSY, CDR2 SAAADI. CDR3 coding DNA: TGCGCCACCGGACTAGCGGGAGGTGAAGAGCAGTACTTC. This encodes CATGLAGGEEQYF.

Here the CDR3 reads CAARYPPDTEQYF. In DNA, the CDR3 is TGTGCCGCGCGCTATCCCCCCGACACCGAGCAGTACTTC. The chain combines TRBV10-3 with TRBJ2-7; D is unresolved. Germline V CDR1 and CDR2: ENHRY, SYGVKD. The CDR3 consists of 13 residues. Trimming pared 11 bases from V and 6 bases from J, leaving 20 bases between.

CDR3 bases: TGTGCCAGCAGCAGCGACCGGGACGGGAAACGCGAAAAACTGTTTTTT. Its protein is CASSSDRDGKREKLFF. This chain joins TRBV5-6 and TRBJ1-4; TRBD1 is a possible D gene (5 bases). Germline V gives CDR1 SGHDT, CDR2 YYEEEE. This CDR3 has 16 amino acids. Trimming removed 4 bases at V and 8 bases at J, with 21 bases between.

Details on this clone: The junction departs from germline at one end; a sequencing error may be responsible. CDR3 in DNA: TGTGCTAGCAGCTTAGCGTTGGCAGAGACCCAGTACTTC. Its protein product is CASSLALAETQYF. This chain connects TRBV7-7 to TRBJ2-5; tentative D call: TRBD2 (5 bases). CDR3 length: 13 residues. Germline V gene lookup returns CDR1 SSHAT and CDR2 FNYEAQ (reference sequence).

The genes are TRBV9 and TRBJ1-3; no clear D gene. This CDR3 contains 14 residues. The germline V and J ends were trimmed by 0 bases and 3 bases, with 7 bases remaining between them. CDR1 is SGDLS and CDR2 is YYNGEE in the germline V gene. The CDR3 coding sequence is TGTGCCAGCAGCGTAGATGGGCTTGGAAACACCATATATTTT. Protein product: CASSVDGLGNTIYF.

This clone was observed a single time. The chain employs TRBV10-2 and TRBJ2-1, with D unclear. The CDR3 length is 17 residues. The germline gives CDR1 WSHSY, CDR2 SAAADI. V was pared by 1 base and J by 10 bases, with 23 bases between. The CDR3 is CASSEFLSIGPFSEQFF. CDR3 DNA: TGCGCCAGCAGTGAGTTTCTGTCGATCGGACCCTTCTCGGAGCAGTTCTTC.

This chain uses TRBV25-1 with TRBJ2-1, with D tentatively TRBD2 (6 bases). CDR3 length equals 12 residues. Germline-derived CDR1 and CDR2 are MGHDK and SYGVNS. V was shortened by 9 bases and J by 5 bases, with 11 bases between the two germline ends. The CDR3 DNA sequence: TGTGCCAGTTTAGCGGAGAACAATGAGCAGTTCTTC. As protein: CASLAENNEQFF.

J is TRBJ2-3 and V is TRBV4-3; TRBD2 matches at 8 bases. The CDR3 is made up of 16 amino acids. V trimming: 0 bases; J trimming: 4 bases; junction bases outside the gene matches: 6. Germline V lookup: CDR1 LGHNA, CDR2 YSLEER. CDR3 region: CASSQDSGGPADTQYF. CDR3 sequence (DNA): TGCGCCAGCAGCCAAGACTCGGGAGGGCCTGCAGATACGCAGTATTTT.

The chain is built from TRBV13 and TRBJ2-7; no clear D. Trimming removed 2 bases at V and 2 bases at J, with 10 bases between. The germline V gene has CDR1 PRHDT and CDR2 FYEKMQ (reference sequence). The CDR3 runs 14 residues. CDR3 sequence (DNA): TGTGCCAGCAGCTTACGAGAGGCCACCTACGAGCAGTACTTC. Translating gives CASSLREATYEQYF.

This chain joins TRBV5-1 and TRBJ2-5, with 7 bases that match TRBD1. The CDR3 extends over 16 amino acids. CDR1 and CDR2 (germline): SGHRS, YFSETQ. V lost 3 bases and J lost 1; bases outside the gene matches: 9. The CDR3 nucleotides are TGCGCCAGCAGCTGGGACAGCGGACTTTCCCAAGAGACCCAGTACTTC. This translates into CASSWDSGLSQETQYF.

As DNA, the CDR3 is TGCGCCAGCAGCTTGGGAGGGGGGCCCCCTACCAATGAGCAGTTCTTC. It is translated as CASSLGGGPPTNEQFF. The rearrangement links TRBV5-1 to TRBJ2-1; either TRBD1 or TRBD2 may fit D (6 bases each). This CDR3 is 16 amino acids long. Germline V gives CDR1 SGHRS, CDR2 YFSETQ. Trimming took off 0 bases at V and 6 bases at J, with 16 bases between the two ends.

The genes are TRBV6-5 and TRBJ2-1; 11 bases agree with TRBD2. CDR1 and CDR2 (germline): MNHEY, SVGAGI. The CDR3 extends over 14 amino acids. Trimming took 6 bases from V and 9 from J; bases not matched to a gene: 7. The CDR3 loop is CASSPASGRSEQFF. DNA of the CDR3: TGTGCCAGCAGCCCAGCTAGCGGGAGGAGTGAGCAGTTCTTC.

The gene calls are TRBV28 and TRBJ1-4, with D perhaps matching TRBD1 (5 bases). Germline values: CDR1 MDHEN, CDR2 SYDVKM. V lost 4 bases and J 7 bases, leaving 13 bases between the germline ends. The CDR3 is 14 amino acids. The CDR3 here is CASSYEGLGEKLFF. In nucleotides, the CDR3 is TGTGCCAGCAGTTACGAGGGGCTTGGTGAAAAACTGTTTTTT.

V and J are TRBV30 and TRBJ2-3; 7 nucleotides agree with TRBD1. The V and J ends lost 5 bases and 3 bases, in that order; junction bases with no gene match: 17. In germline, CDR1 is GTSNPN, CDR2 SVGIG (reference sequence). The CDR3 extends over 17 amino acids. The CDR3 DNA reads as TGTGCCTGGTGTACAGTGGTAGGGGGCCGGAATACAGATACGCAGTATTTT. This sequence encodes CAWCTVVGGRNTDTQYF.

The chain combines TRBV5-1 with TRBJ1-2; D may be TRBD1 (5 bases). CDR3 length: 15 residues. Trimming shortened V by 0 bases and J by 4 bases, and 13 bases separated the two germline ends. Looked up from germline, CDR1 is SGHRS and CDR2 is YFSETQ. CDR3 sequence: CASSLGGEDSYGYTF. The CDR3 DNA reads TGCGCCAGCAGCTTGGGAGGGGAAGACAGCTATGGCTACACCTTC. Full variable domain (rest looked up from reference TRBV5-1 and TRBJ1-2): KAGVTQTPRYLIKTRGQQVTLSCSPISGHRSVSWYQQTPGQGLQFLFEYFSETQRNKGNFPGRFSGRQFSNSRSEMNVSTLELGDSALYLCASSLGGEDSYGYTFGSGTRLTVV.

The chain recombines TRBV5-6 with TRBJ2-7; D assignment may be TRBD1 or TRBD2 (5 bases each). There are 13 residues in the CDR3. Per the germline V gene, CDR1 is SGHDT and CDR2 is YYEEEE. Trimming took 7 bases from V and 1 from J, leaving 12 bases between them. The CDR3 reads CASGMGVSYEQYF. CDR3 sequence (DNA): TGTGCCAGCGGAATGGGGGTTTCCTACGAGCAGTACTTC.

V usage is TRBV7-9 and J usage is TRBJ1-1, with D uncertain. In germline, CDR1 is SEHNR, CDR2 FQNEAQ (reference sequence). Trimming pared 2 bases from V and 1 base from J, leaving 8 bases between. This CDR3 comprises 14 residues. CDR3 protein: CASSLQQKNTEAFF. In DNA, the CDR3 is TGTGCCAGCAGCTTACAACAGAAGAACACTGAAGCTTTCTTT.

The chain employs TRBV11-2 and TRBJ2-7; no clear D. Trimming removed 1 base from V and 6 bases from J, with 4 bases in between. CDR3 length equals 11 residues. CDR1 is SGHAT, CDR2 FQNNGV, per germline. CDR3 DNA sequence: TGTGCCAGCAGCTTAGTCTCCGAGCAGTACTTC. It encodes CASSLVSEQYF.

As regards this clone: The sample carries other DNA sequences with the same CDR3. The rearrangement joins TRBV29-1 to TRBJ2-2; possible D gene TRBD2, 5 bases. V dropped 6 bases and J dropped 7 bases, with 9 bases sitting between them. The CDR3 totals 11 residues. Germline loops: CDR1 SQVTM, CDR2 ANQGSEA. The CDR3 spells CSVVGSGELFF. The CDR3 DNA sequence: TGCAGCGTGGTGGGGAGCGGGGAGCTGTTTTTT.

The chain links TRBV2 to TRBJ2-3; weak D call: TRBD2 (6 bases). Per the germline V gene, CDR1 is SNHLY and CDR2 is FYNNEI. This CDR3 spans 15 amino acids. The ends were cut back, 7 bases at V and 1 base at J, with 15 bases in the middle. CDR3 nucleotide sequence: TGTGCCAGCAATCGGTACGGGGAGGGCACAGATACGCAGTATTTT. Protein: CASNRYGEGTDTQYF.

The rearrangement uses TRBV10-3 and TRBJ2-1, with D perhaps assigned TRBD1 or TRBD2 (5 bases each). V dropped 5 bases and J dropped 4 bases, with 18 bases sitting between them. This CDR3 is built from 16 residues. The V gene's germline CDR1 is ENHRY and CDR2 SYGVKD. In DNA, the CDR3 is TGTGCCATCAGTCCAGGGACCGAAAACGGGTACAATGAGCAGTTCTTC. The encoded protein is CAISPGTENGYNEQFF.

CDR3 amino acids: CASSVGPPGAGELFF. CDR3 DNA: TGTGCCAGCAGCGTAGGGCCCCCGGGGGCCGGGGAGCTGTTTTTT. This chain uses TRBV9 with TRBJ2-2, with D possibly TRBD2 on 6 matching bases. The CDR3 covers 15 residues. V was pared by 0 bases and J by 6 bases, with 12 bases between. The germline gives CDR1 SGDLS, CDR2 YYNGEE.

As concerns this clone: A much larger clone sits a single nucleotide away, making a read error possible. The chain links TRBV5-6 to TRBJ1-2, with 7 bases matching TRBD1. The CDR3 covers 13 residues. The germline V gene has CDR1 SGHDT and CDR2 YYEEEE. V was clipped by 4 bases and J by 2 bases; unmatched bases: 2. CDR3 residues: CASSEDRNYGYTF. CDR3 nucleotide sequence: TGTGCCAGCAGCGAGGACAGGAACTATGGCTACACCTTC. Based on the CDR3 plus reference TRBV5-6 and TRBJ1-2, the full variable domain is DAGVTQSPTHLIKTRGQQVTLRCSPKSGHDTVSWYQQALGQGPQFIFQYYEEEERQRGNFPDRFSGHQFPNYSSELNVNALLLGDSALYLCASSEDRNYGYTFGSGTRLTVV.

The sample holds a few counts of this clone. The gene calls are TRBV9 and TRBJ1-6; 8 bases line up with TRBD1. J gave up 9 bases and V 3 bases, and 5 bases lay outside the gene matches. CDR3 length: 14 residues. Germline V gene lookup returns CDR1 SGDLS and CDR2 YYNGEE. The CDR3 nucleotides are TGTGCCAGCAGCGGGGGACAGGTTGGTTCACCCCTCCACTTT. This gives the protein CASSGGQVGSPLHF.

The V and J genes are TRBV5-6 and TRBJ2-7, with 7 bases matching TRBD1. V gave up 0 bases and J gave up 2 bases; unmatched junction bases: 8. The germline CDR1 and CDR2 sequences are SGHDT and YYEEEE. The CDR3 consists of 16 residues. CDR3 sequence: CASSLASGTVTYEQYF. CDR3 DNA: TGTGCCAGCAGCTTGGCCTCCGGGACAGTCACCTACGAGCAGTACTTC.

For this clone: Other DNA sequences in this sample translate to the same CDR3. CDR3 sequence reads: CASSVELAGSTDTQYF. The CDR3 bases are TGTGCCAGCAGCGTAGAACTAGCGGGCAGCACAGATACGCAGTATTTT. The chain uses TRBV9 and TRBJ2-3; 9 nucleotides line up with TRBD2. The CDR3 has 16 amino acids. The trim removed 0 bases at V and 0 bases at J, leaving 2 bases unmatched. Germline CDR1 SGDLS, CDR2 YYNGEE.

A single count supports this clone. This specimen includes other DNA sequences encoding the same CDR3. This chain joins TRBV5-6 and TRBJ1-1; no reliable D call. Trimming left V 2 bases short and J 6 bases short, with 5 bases between. The CDR3 is 11 amino acids. CDR1 and CDR2 from the germline V gene are SGHDT and YYEEEE. The CDR3 region has the DNA TGTGCCAGCAGCTTTCGGGCTGAAGCTTTCTTT. The encoded protein is CASSFRAEAFF.